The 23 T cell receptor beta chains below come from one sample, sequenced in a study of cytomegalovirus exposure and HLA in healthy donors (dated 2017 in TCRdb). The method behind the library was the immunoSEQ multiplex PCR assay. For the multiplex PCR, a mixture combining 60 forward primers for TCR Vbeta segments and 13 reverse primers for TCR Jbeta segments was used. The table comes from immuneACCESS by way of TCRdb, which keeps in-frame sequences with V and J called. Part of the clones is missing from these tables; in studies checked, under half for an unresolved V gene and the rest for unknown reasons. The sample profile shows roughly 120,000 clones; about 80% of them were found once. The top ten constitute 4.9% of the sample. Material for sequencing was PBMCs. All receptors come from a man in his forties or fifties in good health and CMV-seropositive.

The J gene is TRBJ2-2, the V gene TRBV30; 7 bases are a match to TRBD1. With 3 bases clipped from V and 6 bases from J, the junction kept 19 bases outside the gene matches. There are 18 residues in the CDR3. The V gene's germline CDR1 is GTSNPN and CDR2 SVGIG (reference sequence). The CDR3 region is CAWRADATGPRGPGELFF. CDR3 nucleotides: TGTGCCTGGAGAGCCGATGCGACGGGACCGAGGGGGCCCGGGGAGCTGTTTTTT.

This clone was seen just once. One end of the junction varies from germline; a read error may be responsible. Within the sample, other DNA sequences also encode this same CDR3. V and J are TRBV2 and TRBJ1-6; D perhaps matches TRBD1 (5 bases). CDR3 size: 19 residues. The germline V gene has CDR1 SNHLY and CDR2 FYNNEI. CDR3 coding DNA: TGTGCCAGCAGCCTACTGGGACTGAAACAGAGCTCCTATAATTCCCCCCTCCACTTT. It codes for CASSLLGLKQSSYNSPLHF.

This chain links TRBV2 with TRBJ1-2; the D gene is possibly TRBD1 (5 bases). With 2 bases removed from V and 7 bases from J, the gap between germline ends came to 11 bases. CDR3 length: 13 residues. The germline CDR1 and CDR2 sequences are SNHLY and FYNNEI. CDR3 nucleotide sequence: TGTGCCAGCAGTGAAAAAGGGGCGCGTGGCTACACCTTC. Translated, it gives CASSEKGARGYTF.

Here the CDR3 DNA reads TGTGCCAGTACCCCAGGGGCGGACACTGAAGCTTTCTTT. Amino acids: CASTPGADTEAFF. The chain uses TRBV19 and TRBJ1-1, with D possibly matching TRBD1 (6 bases). The CDR3 runs 13 residues. The germline V and J ends were trimmed by 7 bases and 3 bases, with 12 bases remaining between them. The V gene's germline CDR1 is LNHDA and CDR2 SQIVND (reference sequence).

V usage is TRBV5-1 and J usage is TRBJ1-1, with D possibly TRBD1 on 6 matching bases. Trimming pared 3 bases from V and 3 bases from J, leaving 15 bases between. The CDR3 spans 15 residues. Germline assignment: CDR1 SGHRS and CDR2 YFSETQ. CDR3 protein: CASSYGGGPHTEAFF. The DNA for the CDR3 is TGCGCCAGCAGCTACGGGGGGGGCCCCCACACTGAAGCTTTCTTT.

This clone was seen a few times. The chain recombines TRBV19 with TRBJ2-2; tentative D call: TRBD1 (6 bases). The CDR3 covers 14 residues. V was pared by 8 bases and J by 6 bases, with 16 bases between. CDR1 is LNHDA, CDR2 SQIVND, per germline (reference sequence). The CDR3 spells CASRKAAGAGELFF. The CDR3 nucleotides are TGTGCCAGTCGAAAGGCAGCAGGGGCCGGGGAGCTGTTTTTT.

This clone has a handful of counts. CDR3 residues: CASSQGHKDTQYF. Here the CDR3 DNA reads TGCGCCAGCAGCCAAGGTCACAAAGATACGCAGTATTTT. V is TRBV4-1 and J is TRBJ2-3; no clear D. The germline gives CDR1 MGHRA, CDR2 YSYEKL. The CDR3 covers 13 residues. V shed 1 base and J shed 5 bases, with 7 bases lying between them.

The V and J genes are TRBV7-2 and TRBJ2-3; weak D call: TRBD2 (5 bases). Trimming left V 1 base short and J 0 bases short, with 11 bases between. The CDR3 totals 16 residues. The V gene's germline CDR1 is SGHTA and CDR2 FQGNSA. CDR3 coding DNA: TGTGCCAGCAGCTTAGGACCCGGACTGAGCACAGATACGCAGTATTTT. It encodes CASSLGPGLSTDTQYF.

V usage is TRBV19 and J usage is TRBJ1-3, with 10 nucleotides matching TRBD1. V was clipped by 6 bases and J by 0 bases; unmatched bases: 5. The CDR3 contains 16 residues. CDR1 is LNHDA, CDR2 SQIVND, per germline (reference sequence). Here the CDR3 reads CASRWDRGPSGNTIYF. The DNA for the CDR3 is TGTGCCAGTAGATGGGACAGGGGTCCCTCTGGAAACACCATATATTTT.

In nucleotides, the CDR3 is TGTGCCAGCACCCGACTAGCGGGGGGGTCCCCCCAAGCCCAGTACTTC. This sequence encodes CASTRLAGGSPQAQYF. The rearrangement links TRBV28 to TRBJ2-5; 14 positions agree with TRBD2. The CDR3 is made up of 16 amino acids. Per the germline V gene, CDR1 is MDHEN and CDR2 is SYDVKM. J was trimmed by 9 bases and V by 7 bases; bases with no gene match: 13.

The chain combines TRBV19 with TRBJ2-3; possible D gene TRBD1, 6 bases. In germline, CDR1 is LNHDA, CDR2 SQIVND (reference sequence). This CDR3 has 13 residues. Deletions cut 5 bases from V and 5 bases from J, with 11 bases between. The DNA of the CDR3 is TGTGCCAGTAGTCCCTTGGACAGAGATACGCAGTATTTT. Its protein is CASSPLDRDTQYF.

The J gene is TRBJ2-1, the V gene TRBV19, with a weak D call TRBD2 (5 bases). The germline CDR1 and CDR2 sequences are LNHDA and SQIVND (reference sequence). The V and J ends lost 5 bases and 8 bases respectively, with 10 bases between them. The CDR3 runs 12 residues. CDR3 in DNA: TGTGCCAGTAGTTCGGGATGGGATGAGCAGTTCTTC. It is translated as CASSSGWDEQFF.

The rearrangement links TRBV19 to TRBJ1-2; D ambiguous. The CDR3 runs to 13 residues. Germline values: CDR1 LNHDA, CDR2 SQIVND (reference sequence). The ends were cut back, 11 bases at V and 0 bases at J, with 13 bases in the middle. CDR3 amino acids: CAARRGSNYGYTF. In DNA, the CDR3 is TGTGCCGCTCGGCGCGGTTCTAACTATGGCTACACCTTC.

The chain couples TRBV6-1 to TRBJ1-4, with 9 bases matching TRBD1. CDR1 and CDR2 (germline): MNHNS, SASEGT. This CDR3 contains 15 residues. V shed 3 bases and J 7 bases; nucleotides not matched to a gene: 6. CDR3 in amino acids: CASSDPGTGPEKLFF. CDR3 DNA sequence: TGTGCCAGCAGTGATCCCGGGACAGGGCCTGAAAAACTGTTTTTT.

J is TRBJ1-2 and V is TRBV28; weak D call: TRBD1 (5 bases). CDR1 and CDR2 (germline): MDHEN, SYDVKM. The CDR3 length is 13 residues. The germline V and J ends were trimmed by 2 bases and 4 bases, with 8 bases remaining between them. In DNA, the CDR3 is TGTGCCAGCAGTTTAGGGGGGTTCTATGGCTACACCTTC. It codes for CASSLGGFYGYTF.

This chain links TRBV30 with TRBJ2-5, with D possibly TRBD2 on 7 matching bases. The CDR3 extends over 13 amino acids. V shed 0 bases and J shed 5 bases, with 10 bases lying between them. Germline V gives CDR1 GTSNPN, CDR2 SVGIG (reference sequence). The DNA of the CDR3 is TGTGCCTGGAGTGTACGGGGGGCGGAGACCCAGTACTTC. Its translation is CAWSVRGAETQYF.

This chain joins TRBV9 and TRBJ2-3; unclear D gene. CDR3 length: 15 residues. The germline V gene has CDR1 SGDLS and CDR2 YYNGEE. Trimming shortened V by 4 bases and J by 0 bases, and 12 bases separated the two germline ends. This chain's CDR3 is CASSPNTVSTDTQYF. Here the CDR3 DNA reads TGTGCCAGCAGCCCGAATACGGTGAGCACAGATACGCAGTATTTT.

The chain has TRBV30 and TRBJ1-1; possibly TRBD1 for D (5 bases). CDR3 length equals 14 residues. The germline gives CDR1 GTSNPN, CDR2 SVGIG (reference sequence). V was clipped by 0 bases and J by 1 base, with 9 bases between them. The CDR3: CAWSVERGNTEAFF. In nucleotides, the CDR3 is TGTGCCTGGAGTGTAGAAAGGGGGAACACTGAAGCTTTCTTT.

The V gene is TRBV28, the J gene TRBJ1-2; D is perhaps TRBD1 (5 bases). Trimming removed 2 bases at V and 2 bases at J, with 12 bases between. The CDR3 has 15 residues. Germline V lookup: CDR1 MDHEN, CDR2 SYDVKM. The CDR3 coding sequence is TGTGCCAGCAGTTTAACAACCCCAGGGAACTATGGCTACACCTTC. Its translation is CASSLTTPGNYGYTF.

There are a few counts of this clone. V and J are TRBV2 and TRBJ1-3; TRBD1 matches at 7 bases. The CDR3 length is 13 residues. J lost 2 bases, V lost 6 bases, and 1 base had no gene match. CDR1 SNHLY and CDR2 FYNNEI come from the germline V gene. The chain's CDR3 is CASRQGTGNTIYF. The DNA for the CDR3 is TGTGCCAGCAGACAGGGGACTGGAAACACCATATATTTT.

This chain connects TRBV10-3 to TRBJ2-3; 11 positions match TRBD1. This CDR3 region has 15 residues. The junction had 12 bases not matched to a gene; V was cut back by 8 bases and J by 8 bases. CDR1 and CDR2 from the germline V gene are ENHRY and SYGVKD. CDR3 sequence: CAIEPRDRGWGTQYF. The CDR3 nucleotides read TGTGCCATCGAGCCCCGGGACAGGGGGTGGGGTACGCAGTATTTT.

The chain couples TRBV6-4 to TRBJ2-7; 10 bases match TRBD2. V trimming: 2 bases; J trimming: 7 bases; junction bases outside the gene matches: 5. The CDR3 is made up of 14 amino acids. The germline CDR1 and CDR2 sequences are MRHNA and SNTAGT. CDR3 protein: CASSDLAGVGEQYF. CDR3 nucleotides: TGTGCCAGCAGTGACCTAGCGGGAGTCGGTGAGCAGTACTTC.

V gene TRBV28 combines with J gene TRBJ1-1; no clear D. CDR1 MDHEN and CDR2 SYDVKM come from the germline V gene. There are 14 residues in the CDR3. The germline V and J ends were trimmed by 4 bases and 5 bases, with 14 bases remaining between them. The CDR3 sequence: CASSSAGVGTEAFF. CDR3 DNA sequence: TGTGCCAGCAGTTCTGCGGGCGTGGGGACTGAAGCTTTCTTT.